A selection of T cell receptor beta chains follows, all from one sample in a study of blood T cell repertoires in COVID-19. Sequenced by immunoSEQ multiplex PCR; TCRdb stores in-frame clones only, minus some. The sample has around 65,000 clones; 82% are singletons. The sample consisted of peripheral blood. The source of these receptors is an elderly man with active COVID-19. Both conserved end residues are part of each CDR3. D genes are given only for firm matches. Clone size is given for some rows only: seen once, a few or many times, or a class if the clone is expanded.

D gene	clone size	V gene	J gene	CDR3 protein	CDR3 DNA
TRBD2	-	TRBV2	TRBJ2-3	CASRVLPGLGTDTQYF	TGTGCCAGCAGAGTCCTCCCGGGACTAGGAACAGATACGCAGTATTTT
-	once	TRBV11-1	TRBJ2-5	CASSEGGTAAETQYF	TGTGCCAGCAGCGAAGGAGGGACGGCCGCAGAGACCCAGTACTTC
TRBD2	-	TRBV2	TRBJ2-5	CASSWGGLHQETQYF	TGTGCCAGCAGTTGGGGGGGACTACATCAAGAGACCCAGTACTTC
TRBD1	-	TRBV9	TRBJ2-7	CASSVVGGQGGEQYF	TGTGCCAGCAGCGTAGTTGGGGGACAGGGAGGCGAGCAGTACTTC
TRBD1	-	TRBV6-2/TRBV6-3	TRBJ1-2	CASSYYPGQAHTF	TGTGCCAGCAGTTACTACCCGGGACAGGCCCACACCTTC
-	-	TRBV5-1	TRBJ2-1	CASRGQFNEQFF	TGCGCCAGCCGCGGACAATTCAATGAGCAGTTCTTC
TRBD1	-	TRBV7-3	TRBJ2-1	CASSLSRGLYNEQFF	TGTGCCAGCAGCTTAAGCAGGGGGTTGTACAATGAGCAGTTCTTC
-	-	TRBV6-6	TRBJ1-6	CASSPSGRESPLHF	TGTGCCAGCAGTCCTTCCGGGAGGGAATCACCCCTCCACTTT
TRBD2	-	TRBV5-1	TRBJ2-5	CASSQGTSRETQYF	TGCGCCAGCAGCCAGGGGACTAGCAGAGAGACCCAGTACTTC
TRBD1	-	TRBV5-1	TRBJ2-5	CASSQGQFLTQYF	TGCGCCAGCAGCCAGGGACAGTTCCTGACCCAGTACTTC
TRBD2	-	TRBV29-1	TRBJ2-3	CSVRLAGGPTQYF	TGCAGCGTTCGGCTAGCGGGGGGGCCGACGCAGTATTTT
TRBD2	-	TRBV4-2	TRBJ2-5	CASSQAKGLAKRGETQYF	TGTGCCAGCAGCCAAGCAAAAGGACTAGCGAAAAGAGGGGAGACCCAGTACTTC
-	few	TRBV4-2	TRBJ2-3	CASSQDTGSRGTDTQYF	TGTGCCAGCAGCCAAGATACGGGTAGCAGGGGCACAGATACGCAGTATTTT
-	-	TRBV2	TRBJ1-3	CASSEAGGRGLTGNTIYF	TGTGCCAGCAGTGAAGCGGGAGGACGGGGCCTCACTGGAAACACCATATATTTT
TRBD1	-	TRBV27	TRBJ1-2	CASSKDRVDYGYTF	TGTGCCAGCAGTAAGGACAGGGTAGACTATGGCTACACCTTC
TRBD2	few	TRBV27	TRBJ2-1	CASSLPTSDPMYNEQFF	TGTGCCAGCAGTTTACCGACTAGCGACCCCATGTACAATGAGCAGTTCTTC
TRBD1	-	TRBV4-3	TRBJ1-3	CASSQGNRGDSGNTIYF	TGCGCCAGCAGCCAAGGCAACAGGGGGGACTCTGGAAACACCATATATTTT
-	-	TRBV7-9	TRBJ2-1	CASSSFESHEQFF	TGTGCCAGCAGCTCGTTCGAGAGCCATGAGCAGTTCTTC
-	-	TRBV5-6	TRBJ2-2	CASRERELYTGELFF	TGTGCCAGCAGAGAACGGGAGTTGTACACCGGGGAGCTGTTTTTT
-	-	TRBV5-4	TRBJ2-1	CASSLLRESSNEQFF	TGTGCCAGCAGCTTGCTACGGGAGTCTTCCAATGAGCAGTTCTTC
TRBD1	-	TRBV4-3	TRBJ1-3	CASSQGGQGSSSGNTIYF	TGCGCCAGCAGCCAAGGGGGACAGGGATCCTCCTCTGGAAACACCATATATTTT
-	few	TRBV7-2	TRBJ2-7	CASSLWGQDGSREQYF	TGTGCCAGCAGCTTATGGGGGCAGGACGGTTCTCGCGAGCAGTACTTC
-	-	TRBV7-2	TRBJ1-2	CASNWASNYGYTF	TGTGCCAGCAACTGGGCCTCTAACTATGGCTACACCTTC
TRBD1	-	TRBV7-9	TRBJ1-3	CASSPGTGASGGTIYF	TGTGCCAGCAGCCCCGGGACAGGGGCCTCCGGTGGCACCATATATTTT
TRBD2	-	TRBV2	TRBJ2-3	CASRAAGAQDTQYF	TGTGCCAGCAGAGCAGCGGGGGCCCAGGATACGCAGTATTTT
TRBD1	-	TRBV5-8	TRBJ2-5	CASSARTGVKTQYF	TGTGCCAGCAGCGCACGGACAGGGGTAAAGACCCAGTACTTC
TRBD2	-	TRBV11-2	TRBJ2-1	CASSWGGTSGGEQFF	TGTGCCAGCAGCTGGGGGGGGACTAGCGGCGGTGAGCAGTTCTTC
-	many	TRBV12-3/TRBV12-4	TRBJ2-2	CASSRDGTGELFF	TGTGCCAGCAGTCGGGATGGCACCGGGGAGCTGTTTTTT
-	once	TRBV6-5	TRBJ2-7	CASSYSGTNYEQYF	TGTGCCAGCAGTTACTCGGGGACAAACTACGAGCAGTACTTC
-	once	TRBV7-9	TRBJ1-1	CASSLGSREPNTEAFF	TGTGCCAGCAGCTTAGGGTCGAGGGAACCTAACACTGAAGCTTTCTTT
-	-	TRBV3-1/TRBV3-2	TRBJ1-6	CASSRDHRENSPLHF	TGTGCCAGCAGCCGAGACCACAGGGAGAATTCACCCCTCCACTTT
TRBD2	-	TRBV4-3	TRBJ2-2	CASSQEVSGLAGVANTGELFF	TGCGCCAGCAGCCAAGAGGTTTCGGGACTAGCGGGCGTTGCGAACACCGGGGAGCTGTTTTTT
-	-	TRBV6-1	TRBJ1-4	CASSEEQRTKLFF	TGTGCCAGCAGTGAAGAACAAAGAACAAAACTGTTTTTT
TRBD1	-	TRBV24-1	TRBJ2-7	CATSLTGGIHEQYF	TGTGCCACCAGTTTGACAGGGGGTATTCACGAGCAGTACTTC
TRBD1	-	TRBV4-1	TRBJ2-5	CASSQVYSRGPETQYF	TGCGCCAGCAGCCAAGTATATTCCAGGGGGCCAGAGACCCAGTACTTC